The T cell receptor beta chain described here comes from a study of shared clonotypes between healthy human individuals. The repertoire was sequenced with immunoSEQ multiplex PCR; TCRdb's copy has only in-frame clones and lacks some. The sample shows 2,500,000 or so clones, 92% of them seen only once. The V end was cut by 5 bases, the J end by 2 bases, with 16 bases between. The V gene's germline CDR1 is ENHRY and CDR2 SYGVKD. The CDR3 has 15 amino acids. The TCR was taken from a man younger than 35 in good health. Some clones in this sample may be carry-over from other donors' samples. The V gene is TRBV10-3, the J gene TRBJ2-7, with D possibly TRBD1 on 6 matching bases. Sequenced material: naive CD4+ T cells from PBMCs. Sample subset: CD45RA+ positively selected. In DNA form, the CDR3 reads TGTGCCATCAGTTCAGAAACAGGGCCTCCCTACGAGCAGTACTTC. It specifies CAISSETGPPYEQYF.